One sample yielded the 24 T cell receptor beta chains listed below, sequenced in a study of T cell changes during pregnancy in multiple sclerosis. Sequencing was performed with immunoSEQ multiplex PCR; in TCRdb, only in-frame clones are kept and a portion is missing. The sample carries more than 45,000 clones, 92% recorded once. Specimen: CD4+ T cells from peripheral blood mononuclear cells, collected after pregnancy. These receptors all stem from a female donor with multiple sclerosis, enrolled in a pregnancy study.

V and J are TRBV20-1 and TRBJ1-1; TRBD1 aligns across 8 bases. Germline V gene data show CDR1 as DFQATT and CDR2 as SNEGSKA (reference sequence). There are 11 residues in the CDR3. J lost 7 bases, V lost 3 bases, and 1 base had no gene match. CDR3 in DNA: TGCAGTGCTAGGGGACAGGTTGAAGCTTTCTTT. Translating it yields CSARGQVEAFF.

Details on this clone: This specimen includes other DNA sequences encoding the same CDR3. This chain uses TRBV25-1 with TRBJ2-3, with 8 positions matching TRBD1. Germline V gene lookup returns CDR1 MGHDK and CDR2 SYGVNS. The CDR3 sequence is 13 residues long. The V gene end was trimmed by 6 bases and the J gene end by 2 bases; junction bases not matched to a gene: 1. CDR3 sequence reads: CASRQGATDTQYF. CDR3 nucleotide sequence: TGTGCCAGCAGGCAGGGGGCCACAGATACGCAGTATTTT.

The J gene is TRBJ2-3, the V gene TRBV5-1; 12 bases fit TRBD2. The CDR3 has 16 residues. Germline lookup yields CDR1 SGHRS and CDR2 YFSETQ. The V and J ends lost 3 bases and 2 bases, in that order; junction bases with no gene match: 4. The CDR3 sequence: CASSSRTSGATDTQYF. CDR3 DNA: TGCGCCAGCAGCTCACGGACTAGCGGGGCCACAGATACGCAGTATTTT. The whole variable domain, filled in from reference TRBV5-1 and TRBJ2-3, reads KAGVTQTPRYLIKTRGQQVTLSCSPISGHRSVSWYQQTPGQGLQFLFEYFSETQRNKGNFPGRFSGRQFSNSRSEMNVSTLELGDSALYLCASSSRTSGATDTQYFGPGTRLTVL.

V and J are TRBV4-2 and TRBJ2-5; no clear D. CDR3 length equals 15 residues. Germline loops: CDR1 LGHNA, CDR2 YNFKEQ. Trimming pared 1 base from V and 4 bases from J, leaving 13 bases between. The CDR3 nucleotides read TGTGCCAGCAGCCAAGCCGGTGATAGCAGAGAGACCCAGTACTTC. As protein: CASSQAGDSRETQYF.

The chain combines TRBV16 with TRBJ2-7, with D unclear. CDR1 and CDR2 from the germline V gene are KGHSY and FQNENV. V was trimmed by 2 bases and J by 1 base, leaving 12 bases between them. The CDR3 runs 15 residues. This CDR3 is CASSQEIGRSYEQYF. The DNA of the CDR3 is TGTGCCAGCAGCCAAGAGATTGGCAGGTCCTACGAGCAGTACTTC. Full variable domain (remainder filled in from reference TRBV16 and TRBJ2-7): GEEVAQTPKHLVRGEGQKAKLYCAPIKGHSYVFWYQQVLKNEFKFLISFQNENVFDETGMPKERFSAKCLPNSPCSLEIQATKLEDSAVYFCASSQEIGRSYEQYFGPGTRLTVT.

The CDR3 coding sequence is TGTGCCAGCAGTGGAGCCGCCTATGGCTACACCTTC. Translating gives CASSGAAYGYTF. The rearrangement links TRBV7-8 to TRBJ1-2; D remains unclear. Germline values: CDR1 SGHVS, CDR2 FQNEAQ. V lost 6 bases to trimming and J lost 4 bases, with 9 bases between them. The CDR3 sequence is 12 residues long.

This chain connects TRBV29-1 to TRBJ2-1; a possible D gene is TRBD2 (6 bases). This CDR3 is built from 11 residues. Trimming stripped 3 bases from V and 7 bases from J, with 7 bases between. Per the germline V gene, CDR1 is SQVTM and CDR2 is ANQGSEA. CDR3 nucleotide sequence: TGCAGCGTTGAGGAGGGGAATGAGCAGTTCTTC. This sequence encodes CSVEEGNEQFF.

CDR3 residues: CASSSTGTGNTIYF. Here the CDR3 DNA reads TGTGCCAGCAGCTCGACAGGGACTGGAAACACCATATATTTT. This sequence joins TRBV5-6 and TRBJ1-3; 7 bases agree with TRBD1. The germline CDR1 and CDR2 sequences are SGHDT and YYEEEE. The CDR3 runs 14 residues. Unmatched junction bases numbered 2, after V lost 3 bases and J lost 2 bases.

The chain joins TRBV4-1 to TRBJ1-2; D is ambiguous. V was clipped by 0 bases and J by 1 base, with 6 bases between them. The CDR3 sequence is 14 residues long. Germline CDR1 MGHRA, CDR2 YSYEKL. As DNA, the CDR3 is TGCGCCAGCAGCCAAGACGGGGTTAACTATGGCTACACCTTC. It translates to CASSQDGVNYGYTF.

A single count supports this clone. The J gene is TRBJ1-2, the V gene TRBV6-6; no clear D gene. CDR1 and CDR2 from the germline V gene are MNHNY and SVGAGI (reference sequence). This CDR3 is 13 amino acids long. With 5 bases removed from V and 0 bases from J, the gap between germline ends came to 7 bases. The CDR3 sequence: CASSPGSNYGYTF. DNA for the CDR3: TGTGCCAGCAGTCCCGGGTCTAACTATGGCTACACCTTC.

This sequence joins TRBV29-1 and TRBJ2-1, with 11 bases lining up with TRBD1. The ends lost 7 bases at V and 4 bases at J; junction bases unmatched: 18. Germline V lookup: CDR1 SQVTM, CDR2 ANQGSEA. CDR3 length equals 18 residues. The DNA of the CDR3 is TGCAGCGCCCTACCCAGAAGGTCCGGGACAGGGGGTTACAATGAGCAGTTCTTC. Its protein is CSALPRRSGTGGYNEQFF.

This chain uses TRBV9 with TRBJ2-1; 12 positions match TRBD2. The CDR3 length is 15 residues. The J segment lost 7 bases and the V segment lost 4 bases, leaving 6 bases of the junction unmatched. CDR1 is SGDLS and CDR2 is YYNGEE in the germline V gene. DNA for the CDR3: TGTGCCAGCAGCCCTAGCGGGGGGGCGAGGAATGAGCAGTTCTTC. Residues: CASSPSGGARNEQFF.

This chain uses TRBV7-9 with TRBJ2-2; tentatively, D is TRBD2 (5 bases). V lost 2 bases to trimming and J lost 6 bases, with 7 bases between them. Germline V gene lookup returns CDR1 SEHNR and CDR2 FQNEAQ (reference sequence). This CDR3 region has 13 residues. For the CDR3, the DNA is TGTGCCAGCAGCTTATGGGAGTCCGGGGAGCTGTTTTTT. Its protein product is CASSLWESGELFF.

The chain links TRBV18 to TRBJ1-2, with TRBD1 identical over 7 bases. The CDR3 has 12 residues. Germline V lookup: CDR1 KGHSH, CDR2 LQKENI. After removal of 6 bases from V and 12 bases from J, the junction contained 10 bases not matched to a gene. The CDR3 DNA reads as TGTGCCAGCTCGGGACAGAGAACAGTAGACACCTTC. Translation: CASSGQRTVDTF.

This clone showed up just once. The genes are TRBV11-3 and TRBJ2-2; the match to TRBD1 covers 7 bases. Germline lookup yields CDR1 SGHNT and CDR2 YENEEA. Unmatched junction bases numbered 7, after V lost 5 bases and J lost 7 bases. CDR3 size: 14 residues. CDR3 sequence reads: CASSKRQGHGELFF. In DNA, the CDR3 is TGTGCCAGCAGCAAAAGACAGGGACACGGGGAGCTGTTTTTT.

The chain uses TRBV29-1 and TRBJ1-1, with 12 bases that match TRBD1. Looked up from germline, CDR1 is SQVTM and CDR2 is ANQGSEA. The CDR3 length is 13 residues. After removal of 6 bases from V and 5 bases from J, the junction contained 4 bases not matched to a gene. The CDR3 nucleotides are TGCAGCGTGGGGACAGGGGGCAATACTGAAGCTTTCTTT. Encoded protein: CSVGTGGNTEAFF.

This rearrangement joins TRBV27 to TRBJ1-5; 9 bases agree with TRBD1. The length of the CDR3 is 16 residues. With 6 bases clipped from V and 1 base from J, the junction kept 7 bases outside the gene matches. Germline values: CDR1 MNHEY, CDR2 SMNVEV (reference sequence). The CDR3 loop reads CASSQQGAKSNQPQHF. The DNA for the CDR3 is TGTGCCAGCAGCCAACAGGGGGCGAAGAGCAATCAGCCCCAGCATTTT.

The rearrangement joins TRBV9 to TRBJ1-1, with 10 bases identical to TRBD1. The CDR3 covers 18 residues. V gave up 0 bases and J gave up 0 bases; unmatched junction bases: 8. CDR1 and CDR2 from the germline V gene are SGDLS and YYNGEE. The CDR3 protein is CASSVGGGGTGVNTEAFF. The CDR3 DNA reads TGTGCCAGCAGCGTAGGAGGAGGTGGGACAGGGGTGAACACTGAAGCTTTCTTT.

The rearrangement links TRBV7-7 to TRBJ1-6, with 7 bases identical to TRBD1. The CDR3 extends over 14 amino acids. V trimming: 5 bases; J trimming: 6 bases; junction bases outside the gene matches: 4. CDR1 and CDR2 (germline): SSHAT, FNYEAQ (reference sequence). The CDR3 here is CASSIGTANSPLHF. CDR3 DNA: TGTGCCAGCAGCATTGGGACAGCTAATTCACCCCTCCACTTT.

This chain joins TRBV11-2 and TRBJ2-5, with D possibly matching TRBD2 (7 bases). The CDR3 is 14 residues long. Between the trimmed V and J ends, which lost 5 bases and 4 bases, there was a span of 14 bases. The germline gives CDR1 SGHAT, CDR2 FQNNGV. CDR3 sequence: CASSRVGGPETQYF. DNA of the CDR3: TGTGCCAGCAGCCGGGTCGGGGGGCCAGAGACCCAGTACTTC.

This chain connects TRBV19 to TRBJ2-1; a possible D gene is TRBD1 (5 bases). The germline V gene encodes CDR1 LNHDA and CDR2 SQIVND (reference sequence). The CDR3 loop spans 13 amino acids. The V gene lost 7 bases and the J gene lost 8 bases, with 15 bases spanning the gap. The CDR3 bases are TGTGCCAGTATTAGGCAGGGCGCGGATGAGCAGTTCTTC. It yields the protein CASIRQGADEQFF. Complete variable domain (other parts from reference TRBV19 and TRBJ2-1): DGGITQSPKYLFRKEGQNVTLSCEQNLNHDAMYWYRQDPGQGLRLIYYSQIVNDFQKGDIAEGYSVSREKKESFPLTVTSAQKNPTAFYLCASIRQGADEQFFGPGTRLTVL.

This chain links TRBV5-1 with TRBJ1-6; 8 bases line up with TRBD1. The germline V gene has CDR1 SGHRS and CDR2 YFSETQ. V gave up 0 bases and J gave up 8 bases; unmatched junction bases: 1. This CDR3 spans 14 amino acids. In DNA form, the CDR3 reads TGCGCCAGCAGCTTGGCGACAGGGGATTCACCCCTCCACTTT. Amino acids: CASSLATGDSPLHF.

The sample holds one count of this clone. The CDR3 loop reads CASSVDRGGEQYF. CDR3 nucleotides: TGTGCCAGCAGCGTCGACAGGGGTGGGGAGCAGTACTTC. The chain uses TRBV7-2 and TRBJ2-7; 8 bases are shared with TRBD1. V lost 5 bases to trimming and J lost 7 bases; unmatched junction nucleotides: 7. CDR3 length: 13 amino acids. Germline V gene sequence: CDR1 SGHTA, CDR2 FQGNSA.

The chain combines TRBV6-1 with TRBJ1-2; possibly TRBD1 for D (6 bases). Trimming cost V 2 bases and J 4 bases, with 11 bases left between them. Germline-derived CDR1 and CDR2 are MNHNS and SASEGT. The CDR3 totals 14 residues. Here the CDR3 DNA reads TGTGCCAGCAGTGAACGACAGGCTATCTATGGCTACACCTTC. Translation gives CASSERQAIYGYTF.